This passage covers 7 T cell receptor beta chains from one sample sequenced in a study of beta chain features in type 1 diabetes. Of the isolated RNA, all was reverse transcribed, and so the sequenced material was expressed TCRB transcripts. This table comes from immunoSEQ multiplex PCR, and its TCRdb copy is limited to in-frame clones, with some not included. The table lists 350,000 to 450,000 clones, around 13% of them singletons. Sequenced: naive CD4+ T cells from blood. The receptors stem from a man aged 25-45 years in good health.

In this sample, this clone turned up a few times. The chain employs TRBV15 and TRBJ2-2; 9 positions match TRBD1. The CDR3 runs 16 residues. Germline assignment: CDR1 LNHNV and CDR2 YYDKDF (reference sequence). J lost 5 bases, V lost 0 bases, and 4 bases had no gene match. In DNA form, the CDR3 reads TGTGCCACCAGCAGAGAATCCGGGACAGGGACCGGGGAGCTGTTTTTT. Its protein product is CATSRESGTGTGELFF.

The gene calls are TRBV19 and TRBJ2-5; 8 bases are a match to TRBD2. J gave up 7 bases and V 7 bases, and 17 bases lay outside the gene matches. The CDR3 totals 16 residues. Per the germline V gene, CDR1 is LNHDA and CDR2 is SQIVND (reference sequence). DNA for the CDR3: TGTGCCAGTAAAGGTTCAGCGGGAGATACGATTGTGACCCAGTACTTC. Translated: CASKGSAGDTIVTQYF. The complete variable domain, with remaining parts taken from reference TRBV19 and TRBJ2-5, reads DGGITQSPKYLFRKEGQNVTLSCEQNLNHDAMYWYRQDPGQGLRLIYYSQIVNDFQKGDIAEGYSVSREKKESFPLTVTSAQKNPTAFYLCASKGSAGDTIVTQYFGPGTRLLVL.

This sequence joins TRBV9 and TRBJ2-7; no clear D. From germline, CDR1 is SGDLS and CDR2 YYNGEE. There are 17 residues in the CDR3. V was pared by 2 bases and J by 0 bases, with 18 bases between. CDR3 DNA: TGTGCCAGCAGCGTTTATATACCAGATATAAGCTCCTACGAGCAGTACGTC. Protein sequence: CASSVYIPDISSYEQYV.

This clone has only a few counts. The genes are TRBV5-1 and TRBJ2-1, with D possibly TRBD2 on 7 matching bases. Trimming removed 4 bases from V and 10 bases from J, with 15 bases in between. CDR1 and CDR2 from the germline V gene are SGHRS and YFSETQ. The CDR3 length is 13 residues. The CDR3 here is CASSTGTIQEQFF. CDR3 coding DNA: TGCGCCAGCAGCACAGGGACTATTCAAGAGCAGTTCTTC. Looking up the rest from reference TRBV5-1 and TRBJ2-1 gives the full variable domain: KAGVTQTPRYLIKTRGQQVTLSCSPISGHRSVSWYQQTPGQGLQFLFEYFSETQRNKGNFPGRFSGRQFSNSRSEMNVSTLELGDSALYLCASSTGTIQEQFFGPGTRLTVL.

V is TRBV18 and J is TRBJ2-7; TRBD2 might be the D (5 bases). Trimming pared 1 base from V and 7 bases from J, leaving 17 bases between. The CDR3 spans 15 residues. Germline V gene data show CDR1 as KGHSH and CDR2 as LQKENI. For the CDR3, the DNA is TGTGCCAGCTCACCACGTCTAGCCAGCCTTTTGGAGCAGTACGTC. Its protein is CASSPRLASLLEQYV.

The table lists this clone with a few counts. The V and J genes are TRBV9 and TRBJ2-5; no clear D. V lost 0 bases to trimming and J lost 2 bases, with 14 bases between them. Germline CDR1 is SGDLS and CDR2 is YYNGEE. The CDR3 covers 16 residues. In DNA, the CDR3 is TGTGCCAGCAGCGTAGGGGCAGACCGAAATCAAGAGACCCAGTACTTC. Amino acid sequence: CASSVGADRNQETQYF. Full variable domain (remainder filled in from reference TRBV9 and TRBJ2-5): DSGVTQTPKHLITATGQRVTLRCSPRSGDLSVYWYQQSLDQGLQFLIQYYNGEERAKGNILERFSAQQFPDLHSELNLSSLELGDSALYFCASSVGADRNQETQYFGPGTRLLVL.

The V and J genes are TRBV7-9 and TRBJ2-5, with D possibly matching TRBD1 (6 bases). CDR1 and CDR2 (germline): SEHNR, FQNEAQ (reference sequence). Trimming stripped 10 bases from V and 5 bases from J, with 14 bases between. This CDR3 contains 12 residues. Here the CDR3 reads CATQGIEETQYF. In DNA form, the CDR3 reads TGTGCCACACAGGGAATTGAGGAGACCCAGTACTTC.